The text below deals with one T cell receptor (beta chain). V was cut by 5 bases and J by 4 bases, with 13 bases left in between. CDR1 is SGHTA, CDR2 FQGNSA, per germline. CDR3 length: 14 amino acids. The data derive from a study of T-cell reconstitution after alpha-beta-depleted transplantation in children. The TCRbeta library was prepared with unique molecular identifiers. Each CDR3 protein is one row after TCRdb ran MiXCR on the PCR reads. The data show 350,000 to 450,000 distinct CDR3 sequences, more than 10% seen once. The chain employs TRBV7-2 and TRBJ2-3; the D is unclear. The sequence derives from a human donor who donated a stem cell graft to a child with Fanconi anemia. The material was PBMCs, obtained from the stem cell graft. CDR3 in DNA: TGTGCCAGCAGCAAAGATGGGGTTGCAGATACGCAGTATTTT. As protein: CASSKDGVADTQYF.